One sample yielded the 20 T cell receptor beta chains listed below, sequenced in a study of tumor-infiltrating lymphocytes in primary liver carcinoma. The authors made TCR beta cDNA from roughly 480 ng total RNA with a constant-region primer. The TCR beta library was amplified through three nested multiplex PCR rounds in a modified ARM-PCR procedure. TRBV1-TRBV30 forward primers and a C-beta reverse primer were used in the first two PCR rounds, which each ran for 9 to 10 cycles. TCRdb analysed the multiplex PCR reads with MiXCR anew, one entry per CDR3 protein. The table lists roughly 120,000 distinct CDR3 sequences, roughly 69% of them singletons. RNA and DNA were co-extracted from approximately 20-30 mg of unsorted bulk tissue. The sample taken for sequencing was liver tumor tissue from sampling region 1. The subset: tumor region T1, superior pole. These TCRs come from an older woman with primary liver carcinoma and hepatitis B virus infection.

This chain links TRBV12-3 or TRBV12-4 with TRBJ2-3; 7 positions match TRBD2. CDR3 length: 15 residues. With 8 bases clipped from V and 4 bases from J, the junction kept 12 bases outside the gene matches. DNA of the CDR3: TGTGCCAGCCTCTGGCGGGAGAAAGGCTCAGATACGCAGTATTTT. It is translated as CASLWREKGSDTQYF.

In the case of this clonotype: A much larger clone lies a single base off, so this may be a read error. V and J are TRBV12-3 or TRBV12-4 and TRBJ2-6; 7 bases are a match to TRBD1. J lost 0 bases, V lost 2 bases, and 4 bases had no gene match. CDR3 size: 17 residues. CDR3 nucleotides: TGTGCCAGCAGTTTAACAGGGGTGCACTCTGGGGCCAACGTCCTGACTTTC. Its translation: CASSLTGVHSGANVLTF.

In its sample, this clonotype was seen once. J is TRBJ2-1 and V is TRBV11-1, with D uncertain. The V gene's germline CDR1 is SGHAT and CDR2 FQDESV (reference sequence). The CDR3 contains 12 residues. The CDR3 DNA sequence: TGTGTCAGTAGCCTTGACGGAAATGAGCAGTTCTTC. Protein product: CVSSLDGNEQFF.

For this clonotype: A much larger clone differs by one base, so this may be a read error. The rearrangement links TRBV4-2 to TRBJ2-5, with D possibly called TRBD1 or TRBD2 (5 bases each). Germline-derived CDR1 and CDR2 are LGHNA and YNFKEQ. This CDR3 has 12 residues. The CDR3 nucleotides are TGTTCCAGCAGCCAAGAGGGGGAGACCCAGTACTTC. As protein: CSSSQEGETQYF.

As regards this clonotype: A much larger clone sits a single nucleotide away, making a read error possible. This rearrangement joins TRBV5-6 to TRBJ2-7, with 8 positions matching TRBD2. The germline gives CDR1 SGHDT, CDR2 YYEEEE. CDR3 length: 18 amino acids. The V and J ends lost 4 bases and 3 bases, in that order; junction bases with no gene match: 18. The CDR3 here is CASSLRVAGGTKNYEQYF. The CDR3, as DNA: TGTGCCAGCAGCCTCAGGGTGGCGGGAGGAACCAAAAACTACGAGCAGTACTTC. The whole variable domain, remainder taken from reference TRBV5-6 and TRBJ2-7, is DAGVTQSPTHLIKTRGQQVTLRCSPKSGHDTVSWYQQALGQGPQFIFQYYEEEERQRGNFPDRFSGHQFPNYSSELNVNALLLGDSALYLCASSLRVAGGTKNYEQYFGPGTRLTVT.

The V and J genes are TRBV28 and TRBJ1-2; D is unresolved. Germline values: CDR1 MDHEN, CDR2 SYDVKM. The CDR3 has 13 amino acids. V dropped 6 bases and J dropped 5 bases, with 13 bases sitting between them. The CDR3 DNA reads TGTGCCAGCAGCCGACTCACAGATTATGGCTACACCTTC. Amino acid sequence: CASSRLTDYGYTF.

This clonotype was picked up many times. The chain combines TRBV7-3 with TRBJ2-5, with 8 bases identical to TRBD2. This CDR3 contains 15 residues. V lost 4 bases and J lost 1; bases outside the gene matches: 5. Per germline, CDR1 SGHTA and CDR2 FQGTGA. The CDR3 DNA reads TGTGCCAGCAGCTCGGCGGGAGGATTCCAAGAGACCCAGTACTTC. Its protein is CASSSAGGFQETQYF.

V is TRBV29-1 and J is TRBJ2-2; D perhaps matches TRBD1 (5 bases). The germline V gene encodes CDR1 SQVTM and CDR2 ANQGSEA. There are 13 residues in the CDR3. The CDR3 coding sequence is TGCAGTGTTTTCAAAGGGGAAGCCGGGGAGCTGTTTTTT. Its protein product is CSVFKGEAGELFF.

Regarding this clonotype: This could be a read error, since a much larger clone is one nucleotide away. This chain's CDR3 is CASSQRRQTNTEAFF. CDR3 nucleotide sequence: TGCGCCAGCAGCCAAAGGCGACAGACGAACACTGAAGCTTTCTTT. The V and J genes are TRBV4-1 and TRBJ1-1, with D perhaps matching TRBD1 (5 bases). Germline assignment: CDR1 MGHRA and CDR2 YSYEKL. The CDR3 length is 15 residues. The V end was cut by 2 bases, the J end by 1 base, with 11 bases between.

Concerning this clonotype itself: The junction departs from germline at one end; a sequencing error may be responsible. This chain connects TRBV11-2 to TRBJ2-1; 11 nucleotides match TRBD2. Germline CDR1 reads SGHAT; CDR2 reads FQNNGV. There are 16 residues in the CDR3. Here the CDR3 DNA reads TGTGCCAGCAGCGCCCGACTAGCGGGAACCTACAATGAGCAACTCTTC. This gives the protein CASSARLAGTYNEQLF.

This clonotype was seen at least ten times. The chain links TRBV6-5 to TRBJ2-3; D gene unclear. This CDR3 spans 11 amino acids. Germline-derived CDR1 and CDR2 are MNHEY and SVGAGI. Trimming took 4 bases from V and 7 from J, leaving 6 bases between them. This CDR3 is CASSSGYTQYF. The CDR3 DNA sequence: TGTGCCAGCAGTTCGGGTTATACGCAGTATTTT.

The rearrangement uses TRBV10-3 and TRBJ2-5, with D possibly TRBD1 on 5 matching bases. Trimming removed 4 bases at V and 5 bases at J, with 17 bases between. Germline CDR1 reads ENHRY; CDR2 reads SYGVKD. The CDR3 is 15 residues long. The CDR3 DNA reads as TGTGCCATCAGTGCTGGGGCAAATTACGGGGAGACCCAGTACTTC. Its translation: CAISAGANYGETQYF.

In regard to this clonotype: It may be a read error: a sequence one base away is much more abundant. The gene calls are TRBV11-2 and TRBJ2-7; 8 positions agree with TRBD2. The CDR3 sequence is 15 residues long. Germline V gene sequence: CDR1 SGHAT, CDR2 FQNNGV. CDR3 DNA: TGTGCCAACAGCCCATGGACTAGCAGGAAATACGAGCAGTACTTC. It specifies CANSPWTSRKYEQYF.

In the case of this clonotype: The junction and the germline gene differ at one end; a read error may be behind it. The genes are TRBV14 and TRBJ2-5; 7 bases align to TRBD1. The germline V gene has CDR1 SGHDN and CDR2 FVKESK. CDR3 length equals 18 residues. The CDR3 is CASSRDSGEQGFREAQYF. Written as DNA, the CDR3 is TGTGCCAGCAGCCGCGACAGTGGGGAACAGGGGTTCCGAGAGGCCCAGTACTTC.

For this clonotype: This may come from a read error, since a much larger clone is one base off. The rearrangement links TRBV6-5 to TRBJ1-5, with 8 bases aligning to TRBD1. Germline V lookup: CDR1 MNHEY, CDR2 SVGAGI. The CDR3 contains 15 residues. CDR3 region: CASSLGQGGNLPQHF. CDR3 sequence (DNA): TGTGCCAGCAGCCTCGGACAGGGTGGCAATCTGCCCCAGCATTTT.

This sequence joins TRBV11-3 and TRBJ2-5, with 10 bases that match TRBD2. Germline CDR1 is SGHNT and CDR2 is YENEEA. This CDR3 comprises 15 residues. After removal of 11 bases from V and 2 bases from J, the junction contained 11 bases not matched to a gene. CDR3 residues: CAGSSEGLAQETQYF. The CDR3 nucleotides read TGTGCCGGTAGCTCCGAGGGACTAGCGCAAGAGACCCAGTACTTC.

Regarding this clonotype: A much larger clone lies a single base off, so this may be a read error. The final CDR3 position lacks the conserved phenylalanine or tryptophan, pointing to a likely read error. In DNA, the CDR3 is TGCAGCGTTGGCGCTGGGGTTGGTGGCTACACCCTC. Residues: CSVGAGVGGYTL. V is TRBV29-1 and J is TRBJ1-2; the D is unclear. CDR3 size: 12 residues. Germline-derived CDR1 and CDR2 are SQVTM and ANQGSEA. V lost 4 bases, J lost 7 bases, and 13 bases lay in between.

A note on this clonotype: Given the absence of the conserved phenylalanine or tryptophan at the CDR3 end, a read error is likely. The genes are TRBV11-3 and TRBJ2-7; 7 bases line up with TRBD1. The germline V gene encodes CDR1 SGHNT and CDR2 YENEEA. The CDR3 is made up of 15 amino acids. V gave up 7 bases and J gave up 3 bases; unmatched junction bases: 12. The CDR3 DNA follows: TGTGCCAGCAACCCCGGGACAGTGGGCAACTACGAGCAGTACTCC. As protein: CASNPGTVGNYEQYS.

V usage is TRBV21-1 and J usage is TRBJ2-4; the D call of TRBD1 is as the table states it, not checked on the DNA. TRBV21-1 is a pseudogene segment. The CDR3 length is 14 residues. This CDR3 reads CAKTGRLAKNILYF. DNA for the CDR3: TGTGCCAAGACAGGGCGGCTGGCCAAAAACATTCTGTATTTC.

In its sample, this clonotype was seen many times. The chain couples TRBV11-2 to TRBJ2-6; TRBD1 aligns across 9 bases. The CDR3 is 18 amino acids. With 3 bases clipped from V and 0 bases from J, the junction kept 6 bases outside the gene matches. In germline, CDR1 is SGHAT, CDR2 FQNNGV. CDR3 in amino acids: CASSLPGQGLSGANVLTF. The CDR3 nucleotides are TGTGCCAGCAGCTTGCCGGGACAGGGCCTCTCTGGGGCCAACGTCCTGACTTTC.